The 19 T cell receptor beta chains below come from one sample, sequenced in a study of T cell repertoires in cytomegalovirus infection. From the reads, TCRdb called clonotypes with MiXCR, one entry per CDR3 protein. The table has under 250,000 distinct CDR3 sequences, around 12% seen once. Sequencing used PBMCs. Receptor source: a human donor in good health (CMV status not recorded). Some clones in this sample may be carry-over from other donors' samples.

The V call is TRBV19, the J call TRBJ1-1, with D possibly being TRBD1 (6 bases). CDR3 length: 14 residues. Trimming left V 1 base short and J 5 bases short, with 11 bases between. The germline CDR1 and CDR2 sequences are LNHDA and SQIVND (reference sequence). This CDR3 is CASSIGGRGTEAFF. In DNA form, the CDR3 reads TGTGCCAGTAGTATAGGGGGGCGAGGGACTGAAGCTTTCTTT.

This clonotype was found many times. CDR3 coding DNA: TGTGCCACCCTTGATGGCCAGTCTAATGAAAAACTGTTTTTT. This codes for CATLDGQSNEKLFF. The chain combines TRBV19 with TRBJ1-4; D gene ambiguous. The V gene lost 10 bases and the J gene lost 3 bases, with 15 bases spanning the gap. The CDR3 extends over 14 amino acids. Germline values: CDR1 LNHDA, CDR2 SQIVND (reference sequence).

This clonotype was seen repeatedly, ten times or more. The chain joins TRBV12-3 or TRBV12-4 to TRBJ1-2, with D tentatively TRBD1 (5 bases). V gave up 6 bases and J gave up 8 bases, with 16 bases separating them. This CDR3 has 13 residues. CDR3 bases: TGTGCCAGCAGCCCGGACACGGAGGCGGGCTACACCTTC. It translates to CASSPDTEAGYTF.

This clonotype was counted at least ten times. This rearrangement joins TRBV7-6 to TRBJ2-3; D may be TRBD1 or TRBD2 (5 bases each). The CDR3 loop spans 20 amino acids. V was trimmed by 6 bases and J by 2 bases, leaving 30 bases between them. Germline assignment: CDR1 SGHVS and CDR2 FNYEAQ. The CDR3 DNA reads as TGTGCCAGCAGTCTTATGCCGCCTTTAGGCTCCGGGACCTACACAGATACGCAGTATTTT. Protein sequence: CASSLMPPLGSGTYTDTQYF. The variable domain in full, completed from reference TRBV7-6 and TRBJ2-3, reads GAGVSQSPRYKVTKRGQDVALRCDPISGHVSLYWYRQALGQGPEFLTYFNYEAQQDKSGLPNDRFSAERPEGSISTLTIQRTEQRDSAMYRCASSLMPPLGSGTYTDTQYFGPGTRLTVL.

This clonotype was observed at least ten times. The J gene is TRBJ2-7, the V gene TRBV7-2; 7 bases line up with TRBD2. The CDR3 runs 16 residues. CDR1 and CDR2 (germline): SGHTA, FQGNSA. V dropped 0 bases and J dropped 3; count of bases not matched to a gene: 8. CDR3 sequence: CASSLALAGDRYEQYF. The CDR3, as DNA: TGTGCCAGCAGCTTAGCCTTAGCGGGCGACCGCTACGAGCAGTACTTC.

This clonotype was counted many times. The rearrangement joins TRBV7-8 to TRBJ2-7; TRBD1 might be the D (5 bases). V gave up 3 bases and J gave up 2 bases, with 8 bases separating them. The length of the CDR3 is 13 residues. The germline CDR1 and CDR2 sequences are SGHVS and FQNEAQ. This chain's CDR3 is CASSFGQAYEQYF. The DNA for the CDR3 is TGTGCCAGCAGCTTCGGACAAGCCTACGAGCAGTACTTC.

This clonotype was found many times. The chain joins TRBV7-2 to TRBJ2-3, with 9 bases aligning to TRBD2. CDR3 size: 15 residues. The V gene's germline CDR1 is SGHTA and CDR2 FQGNSA. V lost 4 bases and J lost 1; bases outside the gene matches: 3. The CDR3 nucleotides are TGTGCCAGCAGCTATAGCGGGGGAGGCACAGATACGCAGTATTTT. Translated, it gives CASSYSGGGTDTQYF.

The sample holds many counts of this clonotype. This rearrangement joins TRBV19 to TRBJ2-6; D remains unclear. The germline gives CDR1 LNHDA, CDR2 SQIVND (reference sequence). The CDR3 has 15 amino acids. The V end lost 9 bases, the J end lost 0 bases, and 12 bases lay between the germline ends. The CDR3 protein is CASIPTSSGANVLTF. CDR3 nucleotide sequence: TGTGCCAGCATTCCGACAAGCTCTGGGGCCAACGTCCTGACTTTC.

This clonotype was counted ten times or more. The J gene is TRBJ2-5, the V gene TRBV29-1, with 10 bases that match TRBD1. Germline CDR1 is SQVTM and CDR2 is ANQGSEA. The CDR3 consists of 14 residues. V was clipped by 7 bases and J by 2 bases; unmatched bases: 7. The CDR3 sequence: CSGTPGQGQETQYF. The CDR3 DNA reads TGCAGCGGCACCCCGGGACAGGGGCAAGAGACCCAGTACTTC.

This clonotype was seen ten or more times. The chain joins TRBV6-1 to TRBJ2-7; TRBD2 is a possible D gene (6 bases). CDR1 is MNHNS, CDR2 SASEGT, per germline. Trimming took off 8 bases at V and 2 bases at J, with 10 bases between the two ends. The CDR3 runs to 12 residues. DNA of the CDR3: TGTGCCAGCCAGGAGCGGGCCTACGAGCAGTACTTC. It yields the protein CASQERAYEQYF.

V and J are TRBV12-5 and TRBJ2-7; 9 bases fit TRBD2. The CDR3 runs 17 residues. The V and J ends lost 3 bases and 0 bases, in that order; junction bases with no gene match: 9. In germline, CDR1 is LGHNT, CDR2 FRNRAP. CDR3 DNA: TGTGCTAGTGGTTTCGCGATCTTTAGCGGGAGCTCCTACGAGCAGTACTTC. It codes for CASGFAIFSGSSYEQYF.

This clonotype was observed many times. V and J are TRBV7-2 and TRBJ1-3; no clear D gene. Between the trimmed V and J ends, which lost 1 base and 4 bases, there was a span of 8 bases. Germline CDR1 is SGHTA and CDR2 is FQGNSA. The CDR3 spans 14 residues. In nucleotides, the CDR3 is TGTGCCAGCAGCTTAGGACAAACCGGAAACACCATATATTTT. This gives the protein CASSLGQTGNTIYF.

This clonotype was seen at least ten times. The CDR3 nucleotides are TGTGCCAGTAGTCCAACCGGGACAATTAGCAATCAGCCCCAGCATTTT. Translation: CASSPTGTISNQPQHF. The chain is built from TRBV19 and TRBJ1-5; tentatively, D is TRBD1 (6 bases). Germline-derived CDR1 and CDR2 are LNHDA and SQIVND (reference sequence). V shed 5 bases and J shed 0 bases, with 14 bases lying between them. CDR3 size: 16 residues.

Ten or more counts support this clonotype. This sequence joins TRBV7-2 and TRBJ2-7; D perhaps matches TRBD1 (6 bases). Between the trimmed V and J ends, which lost 1 base and 2 bases, there was a span of 9 bases. The germline V gene has CDR1 SGHTA and CDR2 FQGNSA. This CDR3 spans 14 amino acids. CDR3 loop: CASSLGGPAYEQYF. In DNA form, the CDR3 reads TGTGCCAGCAGCTTAGGGGGGCCGGCCTACGAGCAGTACTTC. Variable domain in full (rest from reference TRBV7-2 and TRBJ2-7): GAGVSQSPSNKVTEKGKDVELRCDPISGHTALYWYRQSLGQGLEFLIYFQGNSAPDKSGLPSDRFSAERTGGSVSTLTIQRTQQEDSAVYLCASSLGGPAYEQYFGPGTRLTVT.

The gene calls are TRBV11-1 and TRBJ2-2; the match to TRBD2 covers 12 bases. J lost 4 bases, V lost 4 bases, and 13 bases had no gene match. Germline values: CDR1 SGHAT, CDR2 FQDESV (reference sequence). This CDR3 comprises 19 residues. CDR3 in DNA: TGTGCCAGCAGCTCCAGAGGCCCTAGCGGGAGGGGCGGCACCGGGGAGCTGTTTTTT. As protein: CASSSRGPSGRGGTGELFF.

This clonotype was seen more than once but under ten times. The chain links TRBV5-7 to TRBJ2-5, with D hard to call. Being an ORF, TRBV5-7 has a function that is uncertain. The length of the CDR3 is 12 residues. The V end lost 5 bases, the J end lost 4 bases, and 9 bases lay between the germline ends. The CDR3 bases are TGTGCCAGCAGGGTAGCTAGAGAGACCCAGTACTTC. Protein: CASRVARETQYF.

This clonotype was observed many times. This chain links TRBV12-3 or TRBV12-4 with TRBJ2-2; 7 nucleotides line up with TRBD1. With 3 bases clipped from V and 0 bases from J, the junction kept 1 base outside the gene matches. The CDR3 consists of 15 residues. Here the CDR3 reads CASSFQGANTGELFF. Written as DNA, the CDR3 is TGTGCCAGCAGTTTTCAGGGGGCGAACACCGGGGAGCTGTTTTTT.

This clonotype was counted at least ten times. The chain recombines TRBV7-2 with TRBJ2-3, with D unresolved. Germline loops: CDR1 SGHTA, CDR2 FQGNSA. Trimming took 2 bases from V and 0 from J, leaving 9 bases between them. This CDR3 spans 15 amino acids. In DNA, the CDR3 is TGTGCCAGCAGCTTATGGGGAATGAGCACAGATACGCAGTATTTT. It is translated as CASSLWGMSTDTQYF.

V gene TRBV2 combines with J gene TRBJ2-2, with 7 nucleotides matching TRBD1. This CDR3 region has 14 residues. V was pared by 9 bases and J by 3 bases, with 7 bases of the junction left unmatched. Germline values: CDR1 SNHLY, CDR2 FYNNEI. The CDR3 reads CARSGTDDTGELFF. The CDR3 DNA follows: TGTGCCAGGTCCGGGACAGACGACACCGGGGAGCTGTTTTTT.